This TCR beta chain comes out of a study of CD8+ T cells in alopecia areata. Treatment: oral pan-JAK inhibitor, 5-10 mg twice daily. After isolation, RNA underwent reverse transcription to generate cDNA as the sequencing template. Profiling relied on immunoSEQ multiplex PCR, and the TCRdb table lists in-frame clones only, not all of them. The data show a few hundred thousand clones, around 66% seen once. The CDR3 has 15 amino acids. The V and J ends lost 5 bases and 3 bases, in that order; junction bases with no gene match: 9. Germline lookup yields CDR1 SGHAT and CDR2 FQNNGV. Source: CD4+ T cells sorted from blood, taken between weeks 44 and 45, from a patient treated with tofacitinib. The chain has TRBV11-2 and TRBJ1-2; 7 bases match TRBD1. The TCR comes from a human donor with alopecia areata. The DNA for the CDR3 is TGTGCCAGCAGCGCAGCGGGACAGTTTGACTATGGCTACACCTTC. It translates to CASSAAGQFDYGYTF.